This TCR beta chain was recovered during a study of shared clonotypes between healthy human individuals. Background on the study: Every donor yielded three CD4 naive, three CD4 memory, two CD8 naive and one CD8 memory plate.

TCRdb keeps only in-frame clones here, not all; method: immunoSEQ multiplex PCR. The table has hundreds of thousands of clones, around 74% seen once. This clone has a single count. In germline, CDR1 is SGHVS, CDR2 FQNEAQ. The CDR3 extends over 18 amino acids. The ends were cut back, 2 bases at V and 4 bases at J, with 24 bases in the middle. The sequencing sample was made of memory CD4+ T cells sorted from blood. Subset noted: CD45RA-negative fraction. The TCR comes from a woman in her 30s in good health. The chain links TRBV7-8 to TRBJ2-7; D is unclear. The CDR3 spells CASSLRVLGGVVYYEQYF. For the CDR3, the DNA is TGTGCCAGCAGCTTAAGAGTTTTGGGTGGAGTCGTCTATTACGAGCAGTACTTC. Combining the CDR3 with reference TRBV7-8 and TRBJ2-7 gives the whole variable domain GAGVSQSPRYKVAKRGQDVALRCDPISGHVSLFWYQQALGQGPEFLTYFQNEAQLDKSGLPSDRFFAERPEGSVSTLKIQRTQQEDSAVYLCASSLRVLGGVVYYEQYFGPGTRLTVT.